The 27 T cell receptor beta chains given below trace back to one sample, sequenced in a study of T cell responses to AZD1222 COVID-19 vaccine. Libraries were prepared by immunoSEQ multiplex PCR; TCRdb keeps only in-frame clonotypes and omits some of them. This table has 140,000 to 150,000 clones, around four fifths appearing once. Sequenced material: peripheral blood, taken on day 0 of MenACWY control vaccination. These receptor sequences come from an adult in good health.

The chain combines TRBV6-5 with TRBJ2-2, with 9 positions matching TRBD1. CDR3 size: 16 residues. Looked up from germline, CDR1 is MNHEY and CDR2 is SVGAGI. V dropped 4 bases and J dropped 7; count of bases not matched to a gene: 10. DNA for the CDR3: TGTGCCAGCAGTTCGCCGACAACAGGGGGCGTCGGGGAGCTGTTTTTT. This encodes CASSSPTTGGVGELFF.

The V and J genes are TRBV2 and TRBJ2-4, with 8 bases fitting TRBD1. The length of the CDR3 is 15 residues. The V and J ends lost 1 base and 7 bases, in that order; junction bases with no gene match: 6. Germline lookup yields CDR1 SNHLY and CDR2 FYNNEI. CDR3 sequence (DNA): TGTGCCAGCAGTGAAGGCGGGGCAGGGGGCAACATTCAGTACTTC. Its protein is CASSEGGAGGNIQYF.

In its sample, this clone was seen a few times. The rearrangement links TRBV5-4 to TRBJ2-2, with D unresolved. This CDR3 is 15 amino acids long. The V end was cut by 4 bases, the J end by 2 bases, with 12 bases between. CDR1 and CDR2 from the germline V gene are SGHNT and YYREEE (reference sequence). Here the CDR3 reads CASSHSLVNTGELFF. The CDR3 DNA follows: TGTGCCAGCAGCCACAGTCTAGTTAACACCGGGGAGCTGTTTTTT.

The genes are TRBV3-1 (or the pseudogene TRBV3-2) and TRBJ1-1; no clear D gene. Trimming cost V 5 bases and J 4 bases, with 11 bases left between them. This CDR3 region has 13 residues. The germline CDR1 and CDR2 sequences are LGHDT and YNNKEL (reference sequence). DNA for the CDR3: TGTGCCAGCAGCGGGGTAACTGGCACTGAAGCTTTCTTT. This translates into CASSGVTGTEAFF.

This chain joins TRBV12-5 and TRBJ1-1, with D possibly matching TRBD1 (6 bases). Germline V gene sequence: CDR1 LGHNT, CDR2 FRNRAP. CDR3 length: 12 amino acids. Trimming removed 5 bases from V and 5 bases from J, with 9 bases in between. CDR3: CASGPQGTEAFF. As DNA, the CDR3 is TGTGCTAGTGGTCCACAGGGAACTGAAGCTTTCTTT. Filled out from reference TRBV12-5 and TRBJ1-1, the complete variable domain reads DARVTQTPRHKVTEMGQEVTMRCQPILGHNTVFWYRQTMMQGLELLAYFRNRAPLDDSGMPKDRFSAEMPDATLATLKIQPSEPRDSAVYFCASGPQGTEAFFGQGTRLTVV.

This rearrangement joins TRBV3-1 (or the pseudogene TRBV3-2) to TRBJ2-7, with 7 bases lining up with TRBD2. CDR1 and CDR2 (germline): LGHDT, YNNKEL (reference sequence). J lost 3 bases, V lost 4 bases, and 9 bases had no gene match. The CDR3 length is 15 residues. CDR3 loop: CASSPHLADLYEQYF. The CDR3 nucleotides read TGTGCCAGCAGCCCCCACCTAGCGGACCTCTACGAGCAGTACTTC.

The chain has TRBV7-9 and TRBJ1-5, with 7 bases fitting TRBD1. This CDR3 comprises 16 residues. The germline V gene has CDR1 SEHNR and CDR2 FQNEAQ (reference sequence). The V gene end was trimmed by 4 bases and the J gene end by 2 bases; junction bases not matched to a gene: 8. DNA for the CDR3: TGTGCCAGCAGCTCCGGGACAGTCCTCCGCAATCAGCCCCAGCATTTT. It specifies CASSSGTVLRNQPQHF.

The V gene is TRBV28, the J gene TRBJ1-2; D is perhaps TRBD1 (5 bases). Trimming shortened V by 3 bases and J by 0 bases, and 11 bases separated the two germline ends. The CDR3 runs 15 residues. Germline V CDR1 and CDR2: MDHEN, SYDVKM. DNA for the CDR3: TGTGCCAGCAGTTTCAAAGACAGAGCTAACTATGGCTACACCTTC. Its protein is CASSFKDRANYGYTF.

J is TRBJ2-1 and V is TRBV3-1 (or the pseudogene TRBV3-2); D is perhaps TRBD2 (5 bases). V shed 4 bases and J shed 8 bases, with 9 bases lying between them. This CDR3 contains 12 residues. CDR1 and CDR2 from the germline V gene are LGHDT and YNNKEL (reference sequence). In DNA, the CDR3 is TGTGCCAGCAGCCTCAGAGCGGATGAGCAGTTCTTC. Encoded protein: CASSLRADEQFF.

The chain recombines TRBV30 with TRBJ1-5, with D perhaps TRBD1 (5 bases). V was trimmed by 3 bases and J by 2 bases, leaving 8 bases between them. Germline V gives CDR1 GTSNPN, CDR2 SVGIG (reference sequence). The CDR3 has 13 amino acids. CDR3 DNA: TGTGCCTGGAGCGGGGGGGGCAATCAGCCCCAGCATTTT. This codes for CAWSGGGNQPQHF. Using reference TRBV30 and TRBJ1-5 for the parts outside the CDR3, the full variable domain is SQTIHQWPATLVQPVGSPLSLECTVEGTSNPNLYWYRQAAGRGLQLLFYSVGIGQISSEVPQNLSASRPQDRQFILSSKKLLLSDSGFYLCAWSGGGNQPQHFGDGTRLSIL.

The chain carries TRBV12-5 and TRBJ1-2; D is unclear. Germline assignment: CDR1 LGHNT and CDR2 FRNRAP. This CDR3 has 14 residues. V was cut by 7 bases and J by 2 bases, with 14 bases left in between. The CDR3 spells CASADGGENYGYTF. For the CDR3, the DNA is TGTGCTAGTGCCGACGGAGGAGAGAACTATGGCTACACCTTC.

The V and J genes are TRBV11-3 and TRBJ2-7; a weak D match, TRBD2 (5 bases). Trimming pared 4 bases from V and 5 bases from J, leaving 18 bases between. Germline CDR1 reads SGHNT; CDR2 reads YENEEA. The CDR3 sequence is 15 residues long. CDR3 nucleotide sequence: TGTGCCAGCAGCTCGGATAATACGGGGAGAAACGAGCAGTACTTC. Translated: CASSSDNTGRNEQYF.

The chain joins TRBV3-1 (or the pseudogene TRBV3-2) to TRBJ2-1; 7 nucleotides align to TRBD1. This CDR3 comprises 15 residues. Per the germline V gene, CDR1 is LGHDT and CDR2 is YNNKEL (reference sequence). The J segment lost 8 bases and the V segment lost 2 bases, leaving 9 bases of the junction unmatched. The CDR3 reads CASSQQIQGFDEQFF. The CDR3 coding sequence is TGTGCCAGCAGCCAACAAATACAGGGGTTCGATGAGCAGTTCTTC.

The chain carries TRBV5-4 and TRBJ2-5, with TRBD2 matching over 11 bases. The CDR3 is made up of 16 amino acids. From germline, CDR1 is SGHNT and CDR2 YYREEE (reference sequence). The V gene end was trimmed by 3 bases and the J gene end by 1 base; junction bases not matched to a gene: 5. The CDR3 loop reads CASSSTSGGPQETQYF. CDR3 nucleotides: TGTGCCAGCAGCTCCACTAGCGGGGGACCCCAAGAGACCCAGTACTTC.

The chain recombines TRBV6-5 with TRBJ2-7; 8 nucleotides agree with TRBD1. Trimming cost V 6 bases and J 4 bases; bases outside gene matches: 5. The V gene's germline CDR1 is MNHEY and CDR2 SVGAGI. The CDR3 has 13 residues. The CDR3: CASSMDRAYEQYF. The CDR3 nucleotides read TGTGCCAGCAGCATGGACAGGGCATACGAGCAGTACTTC.

J is TRBJ2-1 and V is TRBV3-1 (or the pseudogene TRBV3-2), with TRBD1 identical over 7 bases. The CDR3 contains 14 residues. The V and J ends lost 4 bases and 8 bases, in that order; junction bases with no gene match: 8. Germline CDR1 reads LGHDT; CDR2 reads YNNKEL (reference sequence). The CDR3 region is CASSRRQGVDEQFF. The CDR3 region has the DNA TGTGCCAGCAGCCGCCGACAGGGAGTGGATGAGCAGTTCTTC.

This chain joins TRBV19 and TRBJ1-2; the match to TRBD1 covers 8 bases. V was clipped by 5 bases and J by 7 bases; unmatched bases: 6. There are 13 residues in the CDR3. Germline CDR1 is LNHDA and CDR2 is SQIVND (reference sequence). The CDR3 sequence: CASSWGGQAGYTF. DNA of the CDR3: TGTGCCAGTAGTTGGGGGGGACAGGCTGGCTACACCTTC.

The V call is TRBV14, the J call TRBJ2-2; the D call may be TRBD1 or TRBD2 (5 bases each). V lost 4 bases, J lost 6 bases, and 18 bases lay in between. CDR1 and CDR2 from the germline V gene are SGHDN and FVKESK. CDR3 length: 16 residues. CDR3 region: CASSRFGIQGAGELFF. The DNA for the CDR3 is TGTGCCAGCAGCCGATTCGGGATCCAAGGGGCCGGGGAGCTGTTTTTT.

The chain carries TRBV27 and TRBJ2-1; D is possibly TRBD1 (5 bases). The V and J ends lost 6 bases and 6 bases respectively, with 21 bases between them. Germline V CDR1 and CDR2: MNHEY, SMNVEV (reference sequence). This CDR3 has 16 residues. In DNA form, the CDR3 reads TGTGCCAGCAGCCCCTTTGCCATTCAGGGTATCAATGAGCAGTTCTTC. Translation: CASSPFAIQGINEQFF.

This rearrangement joins TRBV19 to TRBJ2-1; 8 bases are shared with TRBD2. Germline V CDR1 and CDR2: LNHDA, SQIVND (reference sequence). This CDR3 region has 16 residues. V lost 2 bases to trimming and J lost 0 bases; unmatched junction nucleotides: 3. Written as DNA, the CDR3 is TGTGCCAGTAGTATACCGGGGGGGGCCTCCTACAATGAGCAGTTCTTC. It yields the protein CASSIPGGASYNEQFF.

The V gene is TRBV4-2, the J gene TRBJ1-6, with TRBD1 as a possible D gene (5 bases). The germline V and J ends were trimmed by 0 bases and 8 bases, with 8 bases remaining between them. The CDR3 runs to 14 residues. Per the germline V gene, CDR1 is LGHNA and CDR2 is YNFKEQ. The CDR3 protein is CASSQDEGYSPLHF. CDR3 coding DNA: TGTGCCAGCAGCCAAGATGAGGGGTATTCACCCCTCCACTTT.

V gene TRBV19 combines with J gene TRBJ1-5; D gene unclear. Trimming took 3 bases from V and 1 from J, leaving 13 bases between them. This CDR3 has 16 amino acids. Looked up from germline, CDR1 is LNHDA and CDR2 is SQIVND (reference sequence). The DNA of the CDR3 is TGTGCCAGTAGTATGGGTCGAGGGCCAAGCAATCAGCCCCAGCATTTT. Encoded protein: CASSMGRGPSNQPQHF. Full variable domain (rest looked up from reference TRBV19 and TRBJ1-5): DGGITQSPKYLFRKEGQNVTLSCEQNLNHDAMYWYRQDPGQGLRLIYYSQIVNDFQKGDIAEGYSVSREKKESFPLTVTSAQKNPTAFYLCASSMGRGPSNQPQHFGDGTRLSIL.

The chain combines TRBV5-8 with TRBJ1-2, with a weak D call TRBD1 (5 bases). The CDR3 has 14 amino acids. The germline CDR1 and CDR2 sequences are SGHTS and YDEGEE. The V gene lost 9 bases and the J gene lost 4 bases, with 19 bases spanning the gap. This chain's CDR3 is CAIAYRTLSYGYTF. DNA of the CDR3: TGTGCCATCGCGTACAGGACCTTGAGCTATGGCTACACCTTC. The whole variable domain, filled in from reference TRBV5-8 and TRBJ1-2, reads EAGVTQSPTHLIKTRGQQATLRCSPISGHTSVYWYQQALGLGLQFLLWYDEGEERNRGNFPPRFSGRQFPNYSSELNVNALELEDSALYLCAIAYRTLSYGYTFGSGTRLTVV.

A few counts support this clone. The chain is built from TRBV6-5 and TRBJ1-1; the D is unclear. The V gene's germline CDR1 is MNHEY and CDR2 SVGAGI. Deletions cut 6 bases from V and 1 base from J, with 9 bases between. This CDR3 has 13 residues. CDR3 region: CASSLTPNTEAFF. CDR3 nucleotide sequence: TGTGCCAGCAGCCTAACCCCGAACACTGAAGCTTTCTTT.

A few counts support this clone. V usage is TRBV29-1 and J usage is TRBJ2-2, with a weak D call TRBD1 (6 bases). CDR1 and CDR2 (germline): SQVTM, ANQGSEA. Trimming cost V 6 bases and J 1 base, with 9 bases left between them. There are 13 residues in the CDR3. The CDR3 DNA reads as TGCAGCGTGAACAGGGAGAACACCGGGGAGCTGTTTTTT. Residues: CSVNRENTGELFF.

V gene TRBV5-6 combines with J gene TRBJ1-4; 9 bases fit TRBD1. This CDR3 has 16 residues. Germline V gene lookup returns CDR1 SGHDT and CDR2 YYEEEE. With V trimmed by 0 bases and J by 5 bases, 5 bases remained unmatched. CDR3 loop: CASSLGPGTGNEKLFF. CDR3 DNA: TGTGCCAGCAGCTTGGGACCCGGGACAGGGAATGAAAAACTGTTTTTT.

The chain joins TRBV28 to TRBJ1-5; D might be TRBD1 (5 bases). Trimming took off 5 bases at V and 2 bases at J, with 13 bases between the two ends. Germline-derived CDR1 and CDR2 are MDHEN and SYDVKM. This CDR3 comprises 15 residues. CDR3: CASSPSLGGNQPQHF. The CDR3 DNA follows: TGTGCCAGCAGTCCGTCGCTGGGGGGCAATCAGCCCCAGCATTTT.